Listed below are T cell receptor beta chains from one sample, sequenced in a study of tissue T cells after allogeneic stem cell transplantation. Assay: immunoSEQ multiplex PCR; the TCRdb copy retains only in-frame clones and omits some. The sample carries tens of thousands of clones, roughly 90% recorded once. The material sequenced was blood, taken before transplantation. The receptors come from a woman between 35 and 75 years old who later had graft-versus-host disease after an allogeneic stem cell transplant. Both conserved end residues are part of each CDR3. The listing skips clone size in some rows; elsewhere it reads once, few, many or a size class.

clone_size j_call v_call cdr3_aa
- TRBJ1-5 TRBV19 CASSIATQGRNNQPQHF
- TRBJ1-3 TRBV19 CASSIRRGPIYF
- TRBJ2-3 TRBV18 CASSPLRSTDTQYF
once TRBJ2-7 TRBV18 CASSPGRGGSYEQYF
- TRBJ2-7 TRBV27 CASSFGQGLYEQYF
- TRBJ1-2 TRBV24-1 CATSDSHGTGTYGYTF
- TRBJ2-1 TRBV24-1 CATAYGNEQFF
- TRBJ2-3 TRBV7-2 CASSFRGGSPDTQYF
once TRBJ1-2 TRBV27 CASSLSGTIYGYTF
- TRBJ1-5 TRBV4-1 CASSQDWQGPQPQHF
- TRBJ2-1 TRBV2 CASSRDRGSSYNEQFF
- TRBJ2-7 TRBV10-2 CASRTGLTRTYEQYF
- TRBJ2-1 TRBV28 CASSSPGLAGGHEQFF